The 5 T cell receptor beta chains given below trace back to one sample, sequenced in a study of blood T cell repertoires in COVID-19. Produced via immunoSEQ multiplex PCR; TCRdb's table is partial and in-frame only. The data contain about 410,000 clones, about 88% of them singletons. The sequenced material came from peripheral blood. The receptors derive from a middle-aged woman with COVID-19, enrolled during active disease.

This chain uses TRBV9 with TRBJ2-5; 15 nucleotides agree with TRBD2. Germline V CDR1 and CDR2: SGDLS, YYNGEE. The CDR3 has 17 amino acids. J lost 3 bases, V lost 2 bases, and 5 bases had no gene match. The CDR3 region is CASSVGTSGGPEETQYF. CDR3 DNA: TGTGCCAGCAGCGTGGGGACTAGCGGGGGGCCCGAAGAGACCCAGTACTTC.

The rearrangement joins TRBV5-1 to TRBJ2-3; 9 bases are a match to TRBD1. J lost 6 bases, V lost 5 bases, and 4 bases had no gene match. CDR3 length: 13 amino acids. The germline V gene encodes CDR1 SGHRS and CDR2 YFSETQ. CDR3 loop: CASRGQGGDTQYF. CDR3 sequence (DNA): TGCGCCAGCAGGGGACAGGGAGGGGATACGCAGTATTTT.

This rearrangement joins TRBV10-3 to TRBJ1-4, with a possible D match to TRBD1 (6 bases). CDR1 is ENHRY and CDR2 is SYGVKD in the germline V gene. V was trimmed by 6 bases and J by 5 bases, leaving 13 bases between them. The CDR3 runs 14 residues. The CDR3 sequence is CAISPAGANEKLFF. CDR3 coding DNA: TGTGCCATCAGCCCCGCGGGGGCCAATGAAAAACTGTTTTTT.

This sequence joins TRBV19 and TRBJ1-5; 7 positions agree with TRBD1. Unmatched junction bases numbered 7, after V lost 1 base and J lost 1 base. This CDR3 has 17 residues. The germline CDR1 and CDR2 sequences are LNHDA and SQIVND (reference sequence). The CDR3 region is CASSIARPGGSNQPQHF. CDR3 bases: TGTGCCAGTAGTATAGCGCGGCCAGGGGGGAGCAATCAGCCCCAGCATTTT.

The chain employs TRBV6-5 and TRBJ1-5; D uncertain. The CDR3 extends over 14 amino acids. Trimming left V 0 bases short and J 4 bases short, with 7 bases between. In germline, CDR1 is MNHEY, CDR2 SVGAGI. CDR3 residues: CASSYSGDNQPQHF. The CDR3 bases are TGTGCCAGCAGTTACTCGGGCGATAATCAGCCCCAGCATTTT.